This T cell receptor beta chain originates from a study of blood T cell repertoires in COVID-19. Study context: Researchers got acute and convalescent COVID-19 samples from the United States, Italy and Spain. Sources were T cells, B-cell-depleted T cells, or PBMCs; the material itself was cDNA or gDNA.

Germline V gives CDR1 WSHSY, CDR2 SAAADI. The CDR3 has 11 amino acids. V lost 4 bases, J lost 8 bases, and 6 bases lay in between. Original analysis: Amplified reference gene primers provided the basis for estimating nucleated cell counts. Measured with immunoSEQ multiplex PCR; TCRdb has only the in-frame clones, and not every one. The V and J calls and clone size are taken from that table; D and trimming were inferred from the DNA. The repertoire consists of 15,000 or so clones, with roughly 70% occurring once and the leading ten covering approximately 13%. This clone was seen only a few times. The sequence derives from a man aged 60-69 years with acute or convalescent COVID-19. The chain has TRBV10-2 and TRBJ2-1; D remains ambiguous. Sequencing used peripheral blood. DNA of the CDR3: TGCGCCAGCAGTGGCCTATATGAGCAGTTCTTC. It specifies CASSGLYEQFF.